The 24 T cell receptor beta chains below come from one sample, sequenced in a study of blood T cell repertoires in COVID-19 (TCRdb year 2020). Library preparation was by the immunoSEQ multiplex PCR assay. TCRdb limited this immuneACCESS table to in-frame rearrangements with V and J called. A share of clones is missing; checked studies link under half to unresolved V genes, and the rest is unexplained. Here the sample has some 240,000 clones; around 84% occur a single time. The biggest ten clones account for less than 2% of the sample. Material for sequencing was peripheral blood. The receptors were sampled from a woman aged 40 to 49 who had recovered from COVID-19.

This chain uses TRBV5-6 with TRBJ2-7; D remains unclear. The V and J ends lost 4 bases and 0 bases respectively, with 8 bases between them. This CDR3 is built from 13 residues. Germline-derived CDR1 and CDR2 are SGHDT and YYEEEE. This chain's CDR3 is CASSLRFSYEQYF. CDR3 DNA sequence: TGTGCCAGCAGCCTTCGGTTCTCCTACGAGCAGTACTTC.

The V call is TRBV6-5, the J call TRBJ2-7; TRBD2 matches at 12 bases. The CDR3 sequence is 15 residues long. CDR1 is MNHEY and CDR2 is SVGAGI in the germline V gene. V was clipped by 1 base and J by 2 bases; unmatched bases: 0. The CDR3, as DNA: TGTGCCAGCAGTTACTGGACTAGCGGGGCCTACGAGCAGTACTTC. It yields the protein CASSYWTSGAYEQYF.

The sample holds a few counts of this clone. The rearrangement links TRBV19 to TRBJ1-2; 7 bases match TRBD1. Unmatched junction bases numbered 9, after V lost 5 bases and J lost 3 bases. This CDR3 is built from 15 residues. Germline V gives CDR1 LNHDA, CDR2 SQIVND (reference sequence). The CDR3 DNA is TGTGCCAGTAGTCCCGACAGGGACGTGTACTATGGCTACACCTTC. Translating it yields CASSPDRDVYYGYTF. Drawing the rest from reference TRBV19 and TRBJ1-2, the complete variable domain is DGGITQSPKYLFRKEGQNVTLSCEQNLNHDAMYWYRQDPGQGLRLIYYSQIVNDFQKGDIAEGYSVSREKKESFPLTVTSAQKNPTAFYLCASSPDRDVYYGYTFGSGTRLTVV.

V and J are TRBV28 and TRBJ2-5; D gene ambiguous. Germline loops: CDR1 MDHEN, CDR2 SYDVKM. Trimming shortened V by 8 bases and J by 1 base, and 14 bases separated the two germline ends. The CDR3 is made up of 14 amino acids. The CDR3 coding sequence is TGTGCCAGCTCCTCTCACAGCCTCCAAGAGACCCAGTACTTC. This codes for CASSSHSLQETQYF.

The chain recombines TRBV5-4 with TRBJ2-7, with D uncertain. Germline V gene lookup returns CDR1 SGHNT and CDR2 YYREEE (reference sequence). Trimming stripped 2 bases from V and 0 bases from J, with 9 bases between. The CDR3 extends over 14 amino acids. CDR3 protein: CASSFGGSSYEQYF. The CDR3 DNA is TGTGCCAGCAGCTTTGGTGGCAGCTCCTACGAGCAGTACTTC. The variable domain in full, with the rest retrieved from reference TRBV5-4 and TRBJ2-7, is ETGVTQSPTHLIKTRGQQVTLRCSSQSGHNTVSWYQQALGQGPQFIFQYYREEENGRGNFPPRFSGLQFPNYSSELNVNALELDDSALYLCASSFGGSSYEQYFGPGTRLTVT.

This rearrangement joins TRBV5-1 to TRBJ2-3; the D is unclear. V was shortened by 9 bases and J by 6 bases, with 11 bases between the two germline ends. Germline V gives CDR1 SGHRS, CDR2 YFSETQ. This CDR3 spans 11 amino acids. CDR3 sequence reads: CATTFGDTQYF. Written as DNA, the CDR3 is TGCGCCACTACGTTCGGGGATACGCAGTATTTT.

This chain links TRBV9 with TRBJ1-1; the match to TRBD1 covers 9 bases. The V gene's germline CDR1 is SGDLS and CDR2 YYNGEE. V lost 4 bases, J lost 3 bases, and 25 bases stayed unmatched. This CDR3 is 21 amino acids long. CDR3 in DNA: TGTGCCAGCAGCCCCCCCCTACGTAGGGACAGGGAGGTTGTCCGGGACACTGAAGCTTTCTTT. This codes for CASSPPLRRDREVVRDTEAFF.

This clone was counted ten times or more. This chain uses TRBV18 with TRBJ2-2; 10 nucleotides agree with TRBD1. The germline V gene encodes CDR1 KGHSH and CDR2 LQKENI. The CDR3 is made up of 16 amino acids. J gave up 7 bases and V 6 bases, and 11 bases lay outside the gene matches. The CDR3 loop is CASSPTGTGESGELFF. The CDR3 DNA is TGTGCCAGCTCCCCCACCGGGACAGGGGAGAGCGGGGAGCTGTTTTTT. Based on the CDR3 plus reference TRBV18 and TRBJ2-2, the full variable domain is NAGVMQNPRHLVRRRGQEARLRCSPMKGHSHVYWYRQLPEEGLKFMVYLQKENIIDESGMPKERFSAEFPKEGPSILRIQQVVRGDSAAYFCASSPTGTGESGELFFGEGSRLTVL.

V gene TRBV11-3 combines with J gene TRBJ1-1; 9 bases are a match to TRBD1. There are 14 residues in the CDR3. Germline V gene data show CDR1 as SGHNT and CDR2 as YENEEA. With V trimmed by 5 bases and J by 4 bases, 5 bases remained unmatched. The CDR3 is CASSRDRVATEAFF. CDR3 bases: TGTGCCAGCAGCAGGGACAGGGTGGCCACTGAAGCTTTCTTT.

In this sample, this clone turned up once. The chain is built from TRBV2 and TRBJ1-1; tentatively, D is TRBD1 (6 bases). Germline V CDR1 and CDR2: SNHLY, FYNNEI. Deletions cut 9 bases from V and 6 bases from J, with 17 bases between. The CDR3 covers 13 residues. CDR3 sequence (DNA): TGTGCCAGTGGACTCGGACAGCTCCCTGAAGCTTTCTTT. It is translated as CASGLGQLPEAFF.

The chain couples TRBV19 to TRBJ2-3; 14 bases are a match to TRBD2. Germline loops: CDR1 LNHDA, CDR2 SQIVND (reference sequence). The ends lost 6 bases at V and 8 bases at J; junction bases unmatched: 19. The CDR3 extends over 19 amino acids. Here the CDR3 DNA reads TGTGCCAGTAGCCCCGGACTAGCGGGGGGTCGGGATCCCTTTACTACGCAGTATTTT. It specifies CASSPGLAGGRDPFTTQYF.

The chain combines TRBV7-2 with TRBJ1-4, with D possibly being TRBD1 (6 bases). V lost 1 base and J lost 4, with 13 bases in between. The CDR3 loop spans 16 amino acids. From germline, CDR1 is SGHTA and CDR2 FQGNSA. In DNA, the CDR3 is TGTGCCAGCAGCTTAGGGCAGGGGCGTATTAATGAAAAACTGTTTTTT. It yields the protein CASSLGQGRINEKLFF.

Of note for this clone: Mismatch with germline at one junction end may stem from a read error. This sequence joins TRBV2 and TRBJ1-5; D is uncertain. There are 15 residues in the CDR3. Germline CDR1 is SNHLY and CDR2 is FYNNEI. The CDR3 sequence is CASNEELRTNQPQHF. CDR3 nucleotides: TGTGCCAGCAATGAAGAACTCCGTACTAATCAGCCCCAGCATTTT.

The J gene is TRBJ1-3, the V gene TRBV12-3 or TRBV12-4; D ambiguous. The V and J ends lost 7 bases and 10 bases respectively, with 14 bases between them. The length of the CDR3 is 12 residues. CDR3 sequence: CASTPTLKTIYF. The CDR3 DNA reads as TGTGCCAGCACCCCCACTCTCAAAACCATATATTTT.

The rearrangement links TRBV7-2 to TRBJ1-3, with TRBD1 matching 9 bases. The CDR3 sequence is 20 residues long. With 0 bases clipped from V and 3 bases from J, the junction kept 15 bases outside the gene matches. CDR1 and CDR2 from the germline V gene are SGHTA and FQGNSA. In DNA, the CDR3 is TGTGCCAGCAGCTTAGCGACGTTCGGACAGGGGTGGAATCTTGGAAACACCATATATTTT. This codes for CASSLATFGQGWNLGNTIYF.

The chain combines TRBV20-1 with TRBJ2-3; no clear D. CDR1 is DFQATT, CDR2 SNEGSKA, per germline (reference sequence). The CDR3 sequence is 11 residues long. V lost 4 bases, J lost 5 bases, and 7 bases lay in between. The CDR3 is CSAMTGDTQYF. The CDR3 DNA reads TGCAGTGCTATGACTGGAGATACGCAGTATTTT.

The rearrangement uses TRBV10-2 and TRBJ2-3, with no clear D. The CDR3 runs 15 residues. Germline V CDR1 and CDR2: WSHSY, SAAADI. Trimming took off 5 bases at V and 3 bases at J, with 15 bases between the two ends. The CDR3 region has the DNA TGCGCCAGCAGTAGACTGCTCTCCCGGACAGATACGCAGTATTTT. Its protein product is CASSRLLSRTDTQYF.

CDR3 sequence: CASSSRSGGGQDTQYF. CDR3 sequence (DNA): TGCGCCAGCAGCTCGCGTAGCGGGGGGGGCCAAGATACGCAGTATTTT. This chain uses TRBV5-1 with TRBJ2-3; 11 bases align to TRBD2. The CDR3 runs to 16 residues. After removal of 3 bases from V and 5 bases from J, the junction contained 8 bases not matched to a gene. Germline V gene sequence: CDR1 SGHRS, CDR2 YFSETQ. The full variable domain, its missing parts supplied by reference TRBV5-1 and TRBJ2-3, is KAGVTQTPRYLIKTRGQQVTLSCSPISGHRSVSWYQQTPGQGLQFLFEYFSETQRNKGNFPGRFSGRQFSNSRSEMNVSTLELGDSALYLCASSSRSGGGQDTQYFGPGTRLTVL.

The J gene is TRBJ1-4, the V gene TRBV6-5; TRBD1 aligns across 9 bases. Per the germline V gene, CDR1 is MNHEY and CDR2 is SVGAGI. The CDR3 is 14 amino acids. V shed 8 bases and J 8 bases; nucleotides not matched to a gene: 9. The chain's CDR3 is CASHRGLGVEKLFF. CDR3 sequence (DNA): TGTGCCAGCCACAGGGGGCTTGGAGTCGAAAAACTGTTTTTT.

This rearrangement joins TRBV4-2 to TRBJ1-1; D remains ambiguous. This CDR3 is built from 13 residues. Germline assignment: CDR1 LGHNA and CDR2 YNFKEQ. The ends were cut back, 7 bases at V and 0 bases at J, with 9 bases in the middle. CDR3 in DNA: TGTGCCAGCACCCACTCGGTGAACACTGAAGCTTTCTTT. Translation gives CASTHSVNTEAFF.

The chain recombines TRBV2 with TRBJ2-7, with D unresolved. CDR1 and CDR2 from the germline V gene are SNHLY and FYNNEI. The V end lost 4 bases, the J end lost 2 bases, and 6 bases lay between the germline ends. CDR3 length: 12 residues. In DNA form, the CDR3 reads TGTGCCAGCAGTGGCGAAACCTACGAGCAGTACTTC. Residues: CASSGETYEQYF.

This sequence joins TRBV6-5 and TRBJ1-3, with a weak D call TRBD1 (5 bases). Trimming removed 0 bases at V and 7 bases at J, with 7 bases between. This CDR3 contains 13 residues. Germline V lookup: CDR1 MNHEY, CDR2 SVGAGI. The CDR3 bases are TGTGCCAGCAGTTACTCTCGGGGGAACACCATATATTTT. Translating gives CASSYSRGNTIYF.

The chain employs TRBV6-5 and TRBJ2-2; 7 bases are a match to TRBD1. Germline V gene data show CDR1 as MNHEY and CDR2 as SVGAGI. V gave up 6 bases and J gave up 0 bases; unmatched junction bases: 4. CDR3 length: 15 residues. CDR3 sequence: CASSWGTANTGELFF. The CDR3 DNA is TGTGCCAGCAGCTGGGGGACAGCGAACACCGGGGAGCTGTTTTTT.

The rearrangement links TRBV10-3 to TRBJ2-3; TRBD2 agrees at 8 bases. This CDR3 spans 13 amino acids. Trimming removed 3 bases from V and 5 bases from J; junction bases left unmatched: 1. Germline values: CDR1 ENHRY, CDR2 SYGVKD. CDR3 region: CAISDREGDTQYF. The CDR3 DNA is TGTGCCATCAGTGACCGGGAGGGAGATACGCAGTATTTT.